This TCR beta chain emerged from a study of CD8+ T cells in alopecia areata. Study observations and caveats: Scalp lesions, especially in alopecia totalis/universalis, had higher clonality than normal scalp.

Note on this clone: Its antigen is unidentified.

The length of the CDR3 is 14 residues. With 1 base removed from V and 2 bases from J, the gap between germline ends came to 8 bases. Germline loops: CDR1 MGHDK, CDR2 SYGVNS. Reverse transcribed after extraction, RNA yielded cDNA as the sequencing template. Assay: immunoSEQ multiplex PCR; the TCRdb copy retains only in-frame clones and omits some. The sample includes 150,000 to 200,000 clones, approximately 70% of them seen just once. Material: CD8+ T cells sorted from blood, obtained at week 0. V is TRBV25-1 and J is TRBJ2-5, with no clear D. The sequence came from a human donor with alopecia areata. The CDR3 coding sequence is TGTGCCAGCAGTGAATGGGCAGGTCAAGAGACCCAGTACTTC. Protein product: CASSEWAGQETQYF.